The 10 T cell receptor beta chains below all came from one sample that was sequenced in a study of cytomegalovirus exposure and HLA in healthy donors. PCR primers comprised 60 Vbeta and 13 Jbeta primers. Produced via immunoSEQ multiplex PCR; TCRdb's table is partial and in-frame only. This sample carries fewer than 250,000 clones, about 74% of them seen once, and the ten largest clones take about 14%. Sequenced: PBMCs. The receptors were gathered from a man in his forties in good health and CMV-seronegative.

The chain links TRBV14 to TRBJ2-3, with D perhaps TRBD1 (5 bases). Trimming shortened V by 4 bases and J by 0 bases, and 8 bases separated the two germline ends. CDR1 SGHDN and CDR2 FVKESK come from the germline V gene. The length of the CDR3 is 14 residues. In nucleotides, the CDR3 is TGTGCCAGCAGCCTCAGACAGAGCACAGATACGCAGTATTTT. Its translation is CASSLRQSTDTQYF.

This clone was observed a single time. The genes are TRBV18 and TRBJ1-1, with D possibly TRBD1 on 6 matching bases. This CDR3 contains 14 residues. V shed 5 bases and J shed 3 bases, with 13 bases lying between them. Germline V gene sequence: CDR1 KGHSH, CDR2 LQKENI. This CDR3 is CASSFREGDTEAFF. In DNA form, the CDR3 reads TGTGCCAGCTCATTCAGGGAGGGGGACACTGAAGCTTTCTTT.

This clone was picked up a small number of times. The chain combines TRBV6-1 with TRBJ2-7; 8 nucleotides align to TRBD1. The CDR3 has 13 residues. V lost 5 bases to trimming and J lost 6 bases; unmatched junction nucleotides: 6. CDR1 is MNHNS, CDR2 SASEGT, per germline. The CDR3 loop is CASSRDRPGEQYF. The CDR3 DNA sequence: TGTGCCAGCAGTCGGGACAGGCCGGGCGAGCAGTACTTC.

The chain has TRBV18 and TRBJ1-1, with a tentative D call TRBD1 (5 bases). Per the germline V gene, CDR1 is KGHSH and CDR2 is LQKENI. Trimming pared 2 bases from V and 1 base from J, leaving 11 bases between. This CDR3 region has 15 residues. This CDR3 reads CASSPMGGKNTEAFF. CDR3 nucleotide sequence: TGTGCCAGCTCACCAATGGGGGGGAAGAACACTGAAGCTTTCTTT.

The gene calls are TRBV5-4 and TRBJ2-1; the match to TRBD1 covers 8 bases. J gave up 10 bases and V 1 base, and 10 bases lay outside the gene matches. In germline, CDR1 is SGHNT, CDR2 YYREEE (reference sequence). This CDR3 is 15 amino acids long. CDR3 protein: CASSLPGDRDREQFF. In DNA, the CDR3 is TGTGCCAGCAGCTTGCCCGGTGACAGGGACAGGGAGCAGTTCTTC.

V gene TRBV11-2 combines with J gene TRBJ1-1; 7 nucleotides align to TRBD1. Per the germline V gene, CDR1 is SGHAT and CDR2 is FQNNGV. V dropped 5 bases and J dropped 1; count of bases not matched to a gene: 4. The length of the CDR3 is 14 residues. The CDR3 here is CASSTYRGNTEAFF. The CDR3 region has the DNA TGTGCCAGCAGCACATACAGGGGGAACACTGAAGCTTTCTTT.

CDR3 residues: CASSVWGLSTGELFF. Here the CDR3 DNA reads TGTGCCAGCAGCGTATGGGGACTTTCCACCGGGGAGCTGTTTTTT. The chain employs TRBV9 and TRBJ2-2, with D possibly matching TRBD2 (6 bases). The CDR3 covers 15 residues. The germline V gene encodes CDR1 SGDLS and CDR2 YYNGEE. Trimming removed 1 base from V and 4 bases from J, with 11 bases in between.

CDR3 coding DNA: TGTGCCAGCAGCCGACAGGACATGAACACTGAAGCTTTCTTT. Its translation: CASSRQDMNTEAFF. The J gene is TRBJ1-1, the V gene TRBV2; a weak D match, TRBD1 (6 bases). Per the germline V gene, CDR1 is SNHLY and CDR2 is FYNNEI. CDR3 length: 14 amino acids. Trimming took off 6 bases at V and 0 bases at J, with 11 bases between the two ends.

The chain employs TRBV7-2 and TRBJ1-1, with D maybe TRBD1 (6 bases). V was pared by 5 bases and J by 1 base, with 14 bases between. This CDR3 region has 15 residues. From germline, CDR1 is SGHTA and CDR2 FQGNSA. The CDR3 region is CASSLRGGSNTEAFF. The CDR3 DNA follows: TGTGCCAGCAGCCTGAGGGGGGGGTCGAACACTGAAGCTTTCTTT. The full variable domain, its missing parts supplied by reference TRBV7-2 and TRBJ1-1, is GAGVSQSPSNKVTEKGKDVELRCDPISGHTALYWYRQSLGQGLEFLIYFQGNSAPDKSGLPSDRFSAERTGGSVSTLTIQRTQQEDSAVYLCASSLRGGSNTEAFFGQGTRLTVV.

This clone has only one observation. The chain employs TRBV5-4 and TRBJ1-1; D possibly corresponds to TRBD1 (6 bases). This CDR3 contains 14 residues. The ends were cut back, 3 bases at V and 7 bases at J, with 16 bases in the middle. Per the germline V gene, CDR1 is SGHNT and CDR2 is YYREEE (reference sequence). The CDR3 sequence is CASSSQGGNGEAFF. The CDR3 region has the DNA TGTGCCAGCAGCTCACAGGGTGGGAATGGTGAAGCTTTCTTT. Complete variable domain (other parts from reference TRBV5-4 and TRBJ1-1): ETGVTQSPTHLIKTRGQQVTLRCSSQSGHNTVSWYQQALGQGPQFIFQYYREEENGRGNFPPRFSGLQFPNYSSELNVNALELDDSALYLCASSSQGGNGEAFFGQGTRLTVV.